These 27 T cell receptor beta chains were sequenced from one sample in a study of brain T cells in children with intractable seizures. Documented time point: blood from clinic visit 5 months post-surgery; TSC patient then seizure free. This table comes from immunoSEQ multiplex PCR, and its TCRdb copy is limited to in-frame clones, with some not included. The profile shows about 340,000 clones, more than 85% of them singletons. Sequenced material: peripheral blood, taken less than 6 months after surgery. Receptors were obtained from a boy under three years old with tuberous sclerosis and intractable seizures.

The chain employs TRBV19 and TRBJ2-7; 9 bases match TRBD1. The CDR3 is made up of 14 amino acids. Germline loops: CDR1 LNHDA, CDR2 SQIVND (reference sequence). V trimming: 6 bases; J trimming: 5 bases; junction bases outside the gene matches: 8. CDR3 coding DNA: TGTGCCAGTAGACTACAGGGACAGGGTGACGAGCAGTACTTC. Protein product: CASRLQGQGDEQYF.

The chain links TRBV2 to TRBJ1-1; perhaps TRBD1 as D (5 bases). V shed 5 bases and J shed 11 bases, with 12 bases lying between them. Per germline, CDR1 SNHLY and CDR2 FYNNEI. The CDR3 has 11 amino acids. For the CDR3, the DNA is TGTGCCAGCAGTATAGGGGCCGGGGCTTTCTTT. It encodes CASSIGAGAFF.

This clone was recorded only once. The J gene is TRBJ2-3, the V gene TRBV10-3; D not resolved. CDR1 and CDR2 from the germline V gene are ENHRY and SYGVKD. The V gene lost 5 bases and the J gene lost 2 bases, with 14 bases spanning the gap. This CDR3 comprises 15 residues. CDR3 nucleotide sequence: TGTGCCATCAGTCCGGTTGGGCGATACACAGATACGCAGTATTTT. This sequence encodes CAISPVGRYTDTQYF.

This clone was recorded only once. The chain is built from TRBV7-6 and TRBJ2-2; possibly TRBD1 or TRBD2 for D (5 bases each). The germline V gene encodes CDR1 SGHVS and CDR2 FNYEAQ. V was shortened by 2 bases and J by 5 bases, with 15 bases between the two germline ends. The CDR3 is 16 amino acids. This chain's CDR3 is CASSLYFVGETGELFF. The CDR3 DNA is TGTGCCAGCAGCTTATATTTTGTAGGGGAGACCGGGGAGCTGTTTTTT. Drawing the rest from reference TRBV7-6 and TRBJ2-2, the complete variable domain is GAGVSQSPRYKVTKRGQDVALRCDPISGHVSLYWYRQALGQGPEFLTYFNYEAQQDKSGLPNDRFSAERPEGSISTLTIQRTEQRDSAMYRCASSLYFVGETGELFFGEGSRLTVL.

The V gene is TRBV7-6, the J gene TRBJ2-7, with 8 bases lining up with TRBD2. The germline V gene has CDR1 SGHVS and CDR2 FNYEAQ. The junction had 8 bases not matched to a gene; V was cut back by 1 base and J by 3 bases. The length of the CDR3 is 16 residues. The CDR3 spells CASSLDPGLGNYEQYF. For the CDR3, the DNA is TGTGCCAGCAGCTTAGACCCGGGACTAGGGAACTACGAGCAGTACTTC.

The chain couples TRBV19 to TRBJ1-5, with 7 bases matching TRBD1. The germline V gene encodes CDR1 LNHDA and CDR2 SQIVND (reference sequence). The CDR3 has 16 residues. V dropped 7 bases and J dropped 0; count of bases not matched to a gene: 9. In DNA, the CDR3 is TGTGCCAGTACCACGACAGGGCTGTATAGCAATCAGCCCCAGCATTTT. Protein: CASTTTGLYSNQPQHF.

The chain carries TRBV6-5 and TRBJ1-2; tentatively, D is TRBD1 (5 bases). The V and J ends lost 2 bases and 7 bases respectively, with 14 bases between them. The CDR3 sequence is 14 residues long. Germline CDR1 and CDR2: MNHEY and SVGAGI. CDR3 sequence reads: CASSYLGQTAGYTF. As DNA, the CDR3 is TGTGCCAGCAGTTACCTCGGCCAGACAGCTGGCTACACCTTC.

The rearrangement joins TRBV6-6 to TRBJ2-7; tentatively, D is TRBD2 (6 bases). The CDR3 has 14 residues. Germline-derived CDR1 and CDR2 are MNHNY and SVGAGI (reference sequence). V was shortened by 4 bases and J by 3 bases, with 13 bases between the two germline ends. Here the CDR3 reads CASSLGAEGYEQYF. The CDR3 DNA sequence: TGTGCCAGCAGTTTAGGAGCGGAGGGCTACGAGCAGTACTTC.

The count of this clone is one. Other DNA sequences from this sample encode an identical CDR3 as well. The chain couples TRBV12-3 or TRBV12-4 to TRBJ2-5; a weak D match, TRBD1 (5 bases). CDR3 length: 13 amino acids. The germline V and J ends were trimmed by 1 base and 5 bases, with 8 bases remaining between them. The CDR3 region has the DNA TGTGCCAGCAGTTTAGGGGGCGAGGAGACCCAGTACTTC. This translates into CASSLGGEETQYF.

CDR3 in amino acids: CAWSERINEKLFF. The CDR3 nucleotides read TGTGCCTGGAGTGAGAGAATAAATGAAAAACTGTTTTTT. This chain links TRBV30 with TRBJ1-4; D gene uncertain. This CDR3 contains 13 residues. Germline V gives CDR1 GTSNPN, CDR2 SVGIG (reference sequence). The germline V and J ends were trimmed by 1 base and 5 bases, with 8 bases remaining between them.

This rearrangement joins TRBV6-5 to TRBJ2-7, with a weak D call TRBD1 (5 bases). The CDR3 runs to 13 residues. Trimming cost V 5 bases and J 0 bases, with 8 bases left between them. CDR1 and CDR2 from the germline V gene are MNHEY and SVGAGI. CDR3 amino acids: CASSRGDSYEQYF. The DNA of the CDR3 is TGTGCCAGCAGTAGGGGTGACTCCTACGAGCAGTACTTC.

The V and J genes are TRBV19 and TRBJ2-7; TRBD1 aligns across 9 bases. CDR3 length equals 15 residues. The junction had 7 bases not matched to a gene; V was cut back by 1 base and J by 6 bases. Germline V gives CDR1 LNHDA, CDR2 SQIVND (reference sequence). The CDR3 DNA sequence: TGTGCCAGTAGTATAGGGGGACAGGGTAGTCTCGAGCAGTACTTC. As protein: CASSIGGQGSLEQYF.

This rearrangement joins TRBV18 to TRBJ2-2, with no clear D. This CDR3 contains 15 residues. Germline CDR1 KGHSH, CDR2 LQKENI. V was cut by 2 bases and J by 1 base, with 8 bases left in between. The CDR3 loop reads CASSPDQRNTGELFF. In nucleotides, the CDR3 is TGTGCCAGCTCACCAGACCAGAGGAACACCGGGGAGCTGTTTTTT.

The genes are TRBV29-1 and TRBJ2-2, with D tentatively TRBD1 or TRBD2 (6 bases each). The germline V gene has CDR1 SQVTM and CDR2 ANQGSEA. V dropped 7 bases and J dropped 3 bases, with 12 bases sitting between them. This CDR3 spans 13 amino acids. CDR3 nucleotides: TGCAGCGGGAGGGACACCCACACCGGGGAGCTGTTTTTT. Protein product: CSGRDTHTGELFF.

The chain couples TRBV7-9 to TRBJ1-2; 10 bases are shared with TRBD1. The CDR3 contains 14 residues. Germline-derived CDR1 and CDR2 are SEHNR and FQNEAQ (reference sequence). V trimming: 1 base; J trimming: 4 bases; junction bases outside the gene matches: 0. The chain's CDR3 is CASSLGTGGYGYTF. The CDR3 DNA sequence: TGTGCCAGCAGCTTAGGGACAGGGGGCTATGGCTACACCTTC.

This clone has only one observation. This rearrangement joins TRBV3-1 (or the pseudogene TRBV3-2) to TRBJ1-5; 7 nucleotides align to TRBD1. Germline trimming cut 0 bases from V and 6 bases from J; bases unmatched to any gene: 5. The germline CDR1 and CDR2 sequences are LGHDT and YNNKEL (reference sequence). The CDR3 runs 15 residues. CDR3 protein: CASSQEVGGTQPQHF. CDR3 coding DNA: TGTGCCAGCAGCCAAGAGGTAGGGGGCACTCAGCCCCAGCATTTT.

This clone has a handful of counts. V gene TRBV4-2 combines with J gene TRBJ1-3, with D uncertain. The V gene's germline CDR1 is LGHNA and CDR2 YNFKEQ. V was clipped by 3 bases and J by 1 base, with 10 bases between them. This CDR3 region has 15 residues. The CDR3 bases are TGTGCCAGCAGCCACCCCTGGGCTTCTGGAAACACCATATATTTT. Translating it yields CASSHPWASGNTIYF.

The CDR3 nucleotides read TGTGCCAGCTCACCCGGCACGGACAGGGCAGGGTATGGCTACACCTTC. As protein: CASSPGTDRAGYGYTF. The genes are TRBV18 and TRBJ1-2; TRBD1 agrees at 8 bases. Per germline, CDR1 KGHSH and CDR2 LQKENI. V shed 3 bases, J shed 5 bases, and the junction held 11 bases outside the gene matches. The length of the CDR3 is 16 residues. The full variable domain, in which reference TRBV18 and TRBJ1-2 provide the parts outside the CDR3, is NAGVMQNPRHLVRRRGQEARLRCSPMKGHSHVYWYRQLPEEGLKFMVYLQKENIIDESGMPKERFSAEFPKEGPSILRIQQVVRGDSAAYFCASSPGTDRAGYGYTFGSGTRLTVV.

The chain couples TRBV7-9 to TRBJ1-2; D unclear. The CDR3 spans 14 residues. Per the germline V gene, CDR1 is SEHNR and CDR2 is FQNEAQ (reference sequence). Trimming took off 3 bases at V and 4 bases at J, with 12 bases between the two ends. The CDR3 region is CASSLADGFYGYTF. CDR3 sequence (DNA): TGTGCCAGCAGCTTGGCGGACGGATTCTATGGCTACACCTTC.

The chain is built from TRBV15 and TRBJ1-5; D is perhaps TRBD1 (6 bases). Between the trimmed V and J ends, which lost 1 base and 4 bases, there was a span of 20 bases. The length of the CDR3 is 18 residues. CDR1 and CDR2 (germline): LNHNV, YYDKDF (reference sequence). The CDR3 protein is CATSRVGGWQGKNQPQHF. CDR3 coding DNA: TGTGCCACCAGCAGAGTCGGAGGGTGGCAGGGGAAGAATCAGCCCCAGCATTTT.

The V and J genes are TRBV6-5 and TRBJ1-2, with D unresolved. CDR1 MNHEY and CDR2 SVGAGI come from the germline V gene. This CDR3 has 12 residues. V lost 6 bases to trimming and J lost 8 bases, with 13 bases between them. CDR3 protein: CASSPPLGGYTF. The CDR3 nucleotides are TGTGCCAGCAGCCCCCCCCTGGGAGGCTACACCTTC.

The CDR3 nucleotides read TGTGCCAGCAGCTGGGGGACCGGAGCCGAGCAGTACTTC. Translation gives CASSWGTGAEQYF. V is TRBV7-9 and J is TRBJ2-7; D possibly uses TRBD1 or TRBD2 (5 bases each). The CDR3 extends over 13 amino acids. Germline-derived CDR1 and CDR2 are SEHNR and FQNEAQ (reference sequence). Trimming took off 4 bases at V and 6 bases at J, with 13 bases between the two ends.

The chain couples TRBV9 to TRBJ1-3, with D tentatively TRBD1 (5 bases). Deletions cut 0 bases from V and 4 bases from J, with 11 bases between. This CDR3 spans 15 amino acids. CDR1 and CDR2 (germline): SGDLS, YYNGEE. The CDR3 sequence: CASSVAEGYGNTIYF. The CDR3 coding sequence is TGTGCCAGCAGCGTAGCGGAGGGGTACGGAAACACCATATATTTT.

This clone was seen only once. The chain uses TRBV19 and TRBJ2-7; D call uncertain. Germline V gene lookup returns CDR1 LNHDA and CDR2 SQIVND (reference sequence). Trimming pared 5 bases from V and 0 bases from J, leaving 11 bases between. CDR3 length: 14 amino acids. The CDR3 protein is CASSPGTASYEQYF. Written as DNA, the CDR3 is TGTGCCAGTAGTCCCGGAACAGCCTCCTACGAGCAGTACTTC. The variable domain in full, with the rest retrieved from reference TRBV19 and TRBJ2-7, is DGGITQSPKYLFRKEGQNVTLSCEQNLNHDAMYWYRQDPGQGLRLIYYSQIVNDFQKGDIAEGYSVSREKKESFPLTVTSAQKNPTAFYLCASSPGTASYEQYFGPGTRLTVT.

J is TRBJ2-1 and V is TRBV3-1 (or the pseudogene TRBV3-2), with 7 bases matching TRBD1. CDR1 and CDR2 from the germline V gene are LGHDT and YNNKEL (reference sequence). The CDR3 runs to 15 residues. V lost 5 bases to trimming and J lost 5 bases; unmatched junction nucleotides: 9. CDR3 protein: CASSGDRTADNEQFF. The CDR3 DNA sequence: TGTGCCAGCAGCGGGGACAGAACTGCCGACAATGAGCAGTTCTTC.

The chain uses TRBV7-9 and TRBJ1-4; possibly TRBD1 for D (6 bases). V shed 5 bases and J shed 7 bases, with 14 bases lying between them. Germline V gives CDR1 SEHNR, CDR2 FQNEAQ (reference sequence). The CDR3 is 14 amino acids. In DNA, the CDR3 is TGTGCCAGCAGCGATGAAGGGGGAGGTGAAAAACTGTTTTTT. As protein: CASSDEGGGEKLFF.

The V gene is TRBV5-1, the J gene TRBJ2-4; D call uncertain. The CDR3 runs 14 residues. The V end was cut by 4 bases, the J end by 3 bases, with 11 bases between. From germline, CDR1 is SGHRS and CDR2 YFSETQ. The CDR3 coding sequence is TGCGCCAGCAGCCCGGAACTACGCAAAAACATTCAGTACTTC. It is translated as CASSPELRKNIQYF.